These 12 T cell receptor beta chains came from one sample sequenced in a study of CD8+CD57+ T cells in acquired aplastic anemia. The TCR beta profiling, which covered VDJ combination and CDR3 sequence, was carried out using genomic DNA as the template. TCRdb reprocessed the reads via MiXCR and lists one record per CDR3 protein. The sample includes roughly 190,000 distinct CDR3 sequences, around 59% of them seen just once. The sequencing input was sorted CD4+, CD8+, or CD8+CD57+ T cells (not recorded which) from PBMCs. The receptor set was obtained from a human donor in good health, serving as a control.

The chain has TRBV7-3 and TRBJ2-1, with 7 bases that match TRBD1. Germline trimming cut 5 bases from V and 3 bases from J; bases unmatched to any gene: 4. The CDR3 extends over 14 amino acids. Germline CDR1 and CDR2: SGHTA and FQGTGA. DNA for the CDR3: TGTGCCAGCAGCCGGGACAGCCTCTACAATGAGCAGTTCTTC. Protein product: CASSRDSLYNEQFF. Full variable domain (outside the CDR3, taken from reference TRBV7-3 and TRBJ2-1): GAGVSQTPSNKVTEKGKYVELRCDPISGHTALYWYRQSLGQGPEFLIYFQGTGAADDSGLPNDRFFAVRPEGSVSTLKIQRTERGDSAVYLCASSRDSLYNEQFFGPGTRLTVL.

About this clonotype: The CDR3 does not close with the conserved phenylalanine or tryptophan, likely indicating a read error. V is TRBV5-1 and J is TRBJ1-2; a possible D gene is TRBD1 (6 bases). Per the germline V gene, CDR1 is SGHRS and CDR2 is YFSETQ. Trimming cost V 4 bases and J 2 bases, with 18 bases left between them. This CDR3 contains 16 residues. CDR3 sequence: CASSPTSGTTNYGYTS. The CDR3 nucleotides are TGCGCCAGCAGCCCTACTAGCGGGACAACGAACTATGGCTACACCTCC.

This clonotype was detected only a few times. The chain has TRBV6-5 and TRBJ1-1; the D gene is possibly TRBD1 (5 bases). The CDR3 is made up of 16 amino acids. Germline lookup yields CDR1 MNHEY and CDR2 SVGAGI. The V end lost 0 bases, the J end lost 4 bases, and 15 bases lay between the germline ends. The CDR3 is CASSYSSVGGVTEAFF. The CDR3 nucleotides read TGTGCCAGCAGTTACTCGTCCGTGGGGGGGGTCACTGAAGCTTTCTTT.

The gene calls are TRBV7-6 and TRBJ1-2, with 9 bases identical to TRBD1. CDR1 is SGHVS, CDR2 FNYEAQ, per germline. The CDR3 is made up of 14 amino acids. V was pared by 5 bases and J by 7 bases, with 8 bases of the junction left unmatched. CDR3 residues: CASSPAGTGSGYTF. For the CDR3, the DNA is TGTGCCAGCAGCCCAGCCGGGACAGGGAGTGGCTACACCTTC.

The chain carries TRBV6-5 and TRBJ1-4, with D unclear. The CDR3 contains 14 residues. V lost 6 bases, J lost 6 bases, and 14 bases lay in between. The V gene's germline CDR1 is MNHEY and CDR2 SVGAGI. CDR3 DNA sequence: TGTGCCAGCAGGAGCCCCCGGAGCGATGAAAAACTGTTTTTT. Its protein is CASRSPRSDEKLFF.

This clonotype was counted many times. The rearrangement links TRBV5-6 to TRBJ1-3; the D is unclear. With 2 bases removed from V and 4 bases from J, the gap between germline ends came to 7 bases. The CDR3 has 13 amino acids. Looked up from germline, CDR1 is SGHDT and CDR2 is YYEEEE. CDR3 in amino acids: CASSFPGGNTIYF. The CDR3 coding sequence is TGTGCCAGCAGCTTTCCGGGGGGAAACACCATATATTTT.

The chain combines TRBV9 with TRBJ2-7, with TRBD1 as a possible D gene (5 bases). V was cut by 4 bases and J by 3 bases, with 14 bases left in between. The CDR3 covers 14 residues. Germline CDR1 reads SGDLS; CDR2 reads YYNGEE. This CDR3 is CASSPRQYYYEQYF. The CDR3 region has the DNA TGTGCCAGCAGCCCCCGACAGTACTACTACGAGCAGTACTTC.

As for this clonotype: The junction shows a germline mismatch at one end, possibly a read error. This chain uses TRBV5-8 with TRBJ1-1, with D perhaps matching TRBD1 (5 bases). The CDR3 has 16 amino acids. Germline V gives CDR1 SGHTS, CDR2 YDEGEE. CDR3 bases: TGTGCCAGCAGCTTGGCCGGGGGAGCGGGGCACCGGGGAGCTGTTTTT. Amino acids: CASSLAGGAGHRGAVF.

In its sample, this clonotype was seen a few times. V usage is TRBV7-4 and J usage is TRBJ1-6; 9 bases are shared with TRBD1. Germline V gene data show CDR1 as SGHVT and CDR2 as SQSDAQ. The CDR3 runs to 15 residues. V lost 8 bases and J lost 8; bases outside the gene matches: 10. CDR3 residues: CASECGTGTHSPLHF. CDR3 sequence (DNA): TGTGCCAGCGAGTGCGGGACAGGGACCCATTCACCCCTCCACTTT.

The chain has TRBV12-3 or TRBV12-4 and TRBJ1-1; D is ambiguous. The CDR3 has 14 amino acids. Trimming removed 10 bases from V and 0 bases from J, with 15 bases in between. CDR3 nucleotides: TGTGCCATCAGACCCCGATTCATGAACACTGAAGCTTTCTTT. This gives the protein CAIRPRFMNTEAFF.

This clonotype came up many times. The V gene is TRBV30, the J gene TRBJ1-5; D uncertain. Trimming took 5 bases from V and 3 from J, leaving 11 bases between them. The V gene's germline CDR1 is GTSNPN and CDR2 SVGIG (reference sequence). This CDR3 contains 13 residues. CDR3 bases: TGTGCCTGGTCAACAACCGACAATCAGCCCCAGCATTTT. Translated, it gives CAWSTTDNQPQHF.

This clonotype has at least ten counts. The chain combines TRBV10-3 with TRBJ1-2; 11 bases align to TRBD1. CDR1 ENHRY and CDR2 SYGVKD come from the germline V gene. This CDR3 contains 14 residues. Germline trimming cut 9 bases from V and 3 bases from J; bases unmatched to any gene: 6. The CDR3 here is CAIQKGQGDYGYTF. The CDR3 region has the DNA TGTGCCATTCAGAAGGGACAGGGGGACTATGGCTACACCTTC.